The T cell receptor (beta chain) described here comes from a study of technical replicates of blood from a handful of donors. Data came from immunoSEQ multiplex PCR; TCRdb stores just in-frame clones and leaves some out. The sample holds fewer than 100,000 clones, approximately 96% seen once. Per germline, CDR1 LNHDA and CDR2 SQIVND (reference sequence). The CDR3 contains 12 residues. Deletions cut 8 bases from V and 5 bases from J, with 12 bases between. The receptor comes from a human donor in good health. This chain joins TRBV19 and TRBJ1-2; D may be TRBD1 (6 bases). Sequencing used T cells isolated from PBMCs. CDR3 bases: TGTGCCAGTTCTTTACAGGGATATGGCTACACCTTC. Protein product: CASSLQGYGYTF. Filled out from reference TRBV19 and TRBJ1-2, the complete variable domain reads DGGITQSPKYLFRKEGQNVTLSCEQNLNHDAMYWYRQDPGQGLRLIYYSQIVNDFQKGDIAEGYSVSREKKESFPLTVTSAQKNPTAFYLCASSLQGYGYTFGSGTRLTVV.